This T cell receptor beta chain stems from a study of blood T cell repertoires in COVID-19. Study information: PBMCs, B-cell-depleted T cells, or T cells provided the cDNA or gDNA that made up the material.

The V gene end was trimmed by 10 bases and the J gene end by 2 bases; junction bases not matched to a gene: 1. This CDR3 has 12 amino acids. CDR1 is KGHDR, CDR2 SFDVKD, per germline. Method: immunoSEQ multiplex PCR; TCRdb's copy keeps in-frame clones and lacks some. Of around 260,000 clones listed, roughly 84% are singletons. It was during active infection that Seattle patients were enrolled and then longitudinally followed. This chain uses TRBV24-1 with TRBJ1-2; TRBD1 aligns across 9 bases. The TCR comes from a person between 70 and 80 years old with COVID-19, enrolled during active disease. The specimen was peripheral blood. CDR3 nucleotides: TGTGCCACAGGGACAGGGAACTATGGCTACACCTTC. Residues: CATGTGNYGYTF.